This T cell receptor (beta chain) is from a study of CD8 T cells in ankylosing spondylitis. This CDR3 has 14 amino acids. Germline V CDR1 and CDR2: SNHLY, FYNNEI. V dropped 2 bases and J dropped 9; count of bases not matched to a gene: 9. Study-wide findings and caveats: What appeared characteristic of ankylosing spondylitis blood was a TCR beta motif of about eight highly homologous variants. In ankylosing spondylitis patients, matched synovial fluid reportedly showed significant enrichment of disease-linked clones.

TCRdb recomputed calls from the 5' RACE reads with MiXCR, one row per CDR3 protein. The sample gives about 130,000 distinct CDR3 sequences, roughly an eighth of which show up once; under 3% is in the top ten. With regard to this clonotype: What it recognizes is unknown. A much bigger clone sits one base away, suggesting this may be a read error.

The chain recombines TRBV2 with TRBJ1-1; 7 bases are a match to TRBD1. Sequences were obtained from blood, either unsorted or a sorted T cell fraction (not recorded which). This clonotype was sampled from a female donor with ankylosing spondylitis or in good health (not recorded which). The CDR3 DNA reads TGTGCCAGCAGTGAACGGCAGGGGGTGACTAAAGCTTTCTTT. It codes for CASSERQGVTKAFF.